These 21 T cell receptor beta chains were all obtained from the same sample, sequenced in a study of cytomegalovirus exposure and HLA in healthy donors. PCR amplification relied on 60 Vbeta primers (plus 13 Jbeta primers). The assay was immunoSEQ multiplex PCR, and TCRdb's table has in-frame clones only and misses some. The sample consists of roughly 100,000 clones, over 75% of them appearing once. Sequenced material: PBMCs. The receptor set was obtained from a man between 25 and 39 years old in good health and CMV-seropositive.

This chain joins TRBV19 and TRBJ2-1, with TRBD2 as a possible D gene (5 bases). This CDR3 has 14 residues. With 6 bases removed from V and 2 bases from J, the gap between germline ends came to 11 bases. CDR1 is LNHDA, CDR2 SQIVND, per germline (reference sequence). In DNA form, the CDR3 reads TGTGCCAGTAGGAGGGAGTTTACCTACAATGAGCAGTTCTTC. Translation gives CASRREFTYNEQFF.

In this sample, this clone turned up a few times. The V and J genes are TRBV4-2 and TRBJ2-3; 7 bases align to TRBD2. The CDR3 runs 16 residues. The junction had 4 bases not matched to a gene; V was cut back by 0 bases and J by 1 base. Germline CDR1 LGHNA, CDR2 YNFKEQ. The CDR3 loop is CASSQDRGGGTDTQYF. In DNA, the CDR3 is TGTGCCAGCAGCCAAGATCGCGGGGGTGGCACAGATACGCAGTATTTT.

The rearrangement joins TRBV9 to TRBJ1-1; 9 bases fit TRBD1. The germline V gene has CDR1 SGDLS and CDR2 YYNGEE. Trimming removed 0 bases from V and 6 bases from J; junction bases left unmatched: 9. CDR3 length: 16 residues. The CDR3 nucleotides read TGTGCCAGCAGCGTAGGTCCTTTGACAGGGGGAGCTGAAGCTTTCTTT. Translation gives CASSVGPLTGGAEAFF.

CDR3 bases: TGTGCCAGCAGTTCCTCGACTGAAGCTTTCTTT. It yields the protein CASSSSTEAFF. This chain links TRBV27 with TRBJ1-1; D remains unclear. Looked up from germline, CDR1 is MNHEY and CDR2 is SMNVEV (reference sequence). This CDR3 is built from 11 residues. The germline V and J ends were trimmed by 4 bases and 5 bases, with 5 bases remaining between them.

This clone has a handful of counts. This chain connects TRBV7-9 to TRBJ1-3; no definite D call. This CDR3 spans 15 amino acids. Per germline, CDR1 SEHNR and CDR2 FQNEAQ (reference sequence). V lost 2 bases to trimming and J lost 0 bases, with 8 bases between them. The CDR3 DNA follows: TGTGCCAGCAGCTTACAGAAACCCTCTGGAAACACCATATATTTT. Protein: CASSLQKPSGNTIYF.

This sequence joins TRBV13 and TRBJ1-6; D may be TRBD1 (5 bases). The CDR3 has 15 residues. Per germline, CDR1 PRHDT and CDR2 FYEKMQ (reference sequence). V dropped 2 bases and J dropped 10 bases, with 15 bases sitting between them. The DNA of the CDR3 is TGTGCCAGCAGCTTAACCCCATCGGGGGAATCACCCCTCCACTTT. Translation gives CASSLTPSGESPLHF.

The chain couples TRBV5-1 to TRBJ2-6; the match to TRBD1 covers 7 bases. Germline V CDR1 and CDR2: SGHRS, YFSETQ. V gave up 3 bases and J gave up 3 bases; unmatched junction bases: 3. The CDR3 length is 15 residues. CDR3 bases: TGCGCCAGCAGCTGGACAGGAAATGGGGCCAACGTCCTGACTTTC. Protein product: CASSWTGNGANVLTF.

This clone was counted once. This chain uses TRBV5-5 with TRBJ1-6, with a tentative D call TRBD1 (6 bases). V was shortened by 2 bases and J by 10 bases, with 19 bases between the two germline ends. This CDR3 is 16 amino acids long. Germline lookup yields CDR1 SGHKS and CDR2 YYEKEE (reference sequence). CDR3 DNA sequence: TGTGCCAGCAGCTTCGGGGGGGCCGGGAAACTCTCACCCCTCCACTTT. Its translation is CASSFGGAGKLSPLHF.

The chain recombines TRBV2 with TRBJ2-1; 14 bases fit TRBD2. Germline V gives CDR1 SNHLY, CDR2 FYNNEI. The CDR3 runs 14 residues. The junction had 4 bases not matched to a gene; V was cut back by 9 bases and J by 6 bases. CDR3 nucleotides: TGTGCCAGTTTGACTAGCGGGGGGGCCAATGAGCAGTTCTTC. Translation: CASLTSGGANEQFF.

The V call is TRBV9, the J call TRBJ1-1; possible D gene TRBD1, 5 bases. V lost 0 bases, J lost 0 bases, and 9 bases lay in between. From germline, CDR1 is SGDLS and CDR2 YYNGEE. This CDR3 region has 15 residues. The CDR3 DNA is TGTGCCAGCAGCGTAGGGGGCGCTATGAACACTGAAGCTTTCTTT. Protein sequence: CASSVGGAMNTEAFF.

This clone was found a few times. V usage is TRBV6-5 and J usage is TRBJ2-6; D is unclear. The V gene's germline CDR1 is MNHEY and CDR2 SVGAGI. This CDR3 contains 15 residues. V lost 0 bases to trimming and J lost 3 bases, with 6 bases between them. CDR3 DNA: TGTGCCAGCAGTTACTCTGTAATTGGGGCCAACGTCCTGACTTTC. It is translated as CASSYSVIGANVLTF.

This clone was counted once. This rearrangement joins TRBV6-1 to TRBJ1-2; TRBD1 matches 8 bases. CDR3 length: 15 amino acids. V was clipped by 7 bases and J by 8 bases; unmatched bases: 15. Germline assignment: CDR1 MNHNS and CDR2 SASEGT. The CDR3 is CASNPSSRGQRGYTF. CDR3 DNA sequence: TGTGCCAGCAACCCTTCCTCCAGGGGGCAGCGGGGCTACACCTTC.

The table lists this clone with a count of one. This sequence joins TRBV27 and TRBJ2-2; 9 bases are shared with TRBD1. The length of the CDR3 is 14 residues. Germline loops: CDR1 MNHEY, CDR2 SMNVEV (reference sequence). The junction had 6 bases not matched to a gene; V was cut back by 6 bases and J by 7 bases. CDR3 sequence (DNA): TGTGCCAGCAGGTCCGGGACAGGGCTCGGGGAGCTGTTTTTT. Amino acid sequence: CASRSGTGLGELFF.

The chain employs TRBV4-1 and TRBJ2-1; D gene uncertain. This CDR3 is 16 amino acids long. Looked up from germline, CDR1 is MGHRA and CDR2 is YSYEKL. Deletions cut 3 bases from V and 0 bases from J, with 12 bases between. CDR3 in amino acids: CASSQARSSSYNEQFF. As DNA, the CDR3 is TGCGCCAGCAGCCAGGCCAGATCTAGCTCCTACAATGAGCAGTTCTTC.

The chain combines TRBV6-1 with TRBJ2-3, with 7 bases matching TRBD1. Germline CDR1 and CDR2: MNHNS and SASEGT. The CDR3 covers 13 residues. Trimming removed 6 bases from V and 5 bases from J; junction bases left unmatched: 5. The CDR3 protein is CASRGQVVDTQYF. CDR3 nucleotide sequence: TGTGCCAGCAGAGGACAGGTAGTAGATACGCAGTATTTT.

This clone was seen just once. The chain joins TRBV7-9 to TRBJ2-5; D remains unclear. Trimming took off 7 bases at V and 0 bases at J, with 3 bases between the two ends. The CDR3 runs 11 residues. Germline loops: CDR1 SEHNR, CDR2 FQNEAQ (reference sequence). The CDR3 DNA is TGTGCCAGCACCGACCAAGAGACCCAGTACTTC. It translates to CASTDQETQYF.

The CDR3 sequence is CAWSVSARGRSYGYTF. Written as DNA, the CDR3 is TGTGCCTGGAGTGTATCGGCCAGGGGGCGCAGCTATGGCTACACCTTC. The chain couples TRBV30 to TRBJ1-2, with TRBD1 matching over 8 bases. There are 16 residues in the CDR3. Germline values: CDR1 GTSNPN, CDR2 SVGIG (reference sequence). V lost 0 bases, J lost 4 bases, and 10 bases stayed unmatched. Filled out from reference TRBV30 and TRBJ1-2, the complete variable domain reads SQTIHQWPATLVQPVGSPLSLECTVEGTSNPNLYWYRQAAGRGLQLLFYSVGIGQISSEVPQNLSASRPQDRQFILSSKKLLLSDSGFYLCAWSVSARGRSYGYTFGSGTRLTVV.

This chain connects TRBV4-3 to TRBJ2-3; TRBD1 is a possible D gene (5 bases). CDR1 and CDR2 from the germline V gene are LGHNA and YSLEER. V lost 1 base to trimming and J lost 3 bases, with 14 bases between them. The CDR3 totals 16 residues. Here the CDR3 reads CASSQGASRETDTQYF. Here the CDR3 DNA reads TGCGCCAGCAGCCAAGGCGCCTCCAGGGAAACAGATACGCAGTATTTT.

This rearrangement joins TRBV28 to TRBJ2-3, with a possible D match to TRBD1 (6 bases). CDR3 size: 13 residues. Germline CDR1 reads MDHEN; CDR2 reads SYDVKM. With 6 bases removed from V and 4 bases from J, the gap between germline ends came to 11 bases. This CDR3 reads CASRGAIPDTQYF. CDR3 DNA: TGTGCCAGCAGGGGGGCTATCCCAGATACGCAGTATTTT.

The chain links TRBV9 to TRBJ2-7, with 8 nucleotides matching TRBD2. Looked up from germline, CDR1 is SGDLS and CDR2 is YYNGEE. The CDR3 runs 14 residues. V was clipped by 3 bases and J by 4 bases; unmatched bases: 6. The DNA for the CDR3 is TGTGCCAGCAGCGCCGTAGCGGGGATGTACGAGCAGTACTTC. This translates into CASSAVAGMYEQYF.

V gene TRBV6-6 combines with J gene TRBJ2-6, with unresolved D. Germline lookup yields CDR1 MNHNY and CDR2 SVGAGI (reference sequence). The CDR3 spans 16 residues. The ends were cut back, 4 bases at V and 1 base at J, with 11 bases in the middle. DNA of the CDR3: TGTGCCAGCAGTTTAGGAGCTGGATCTGGGGCCAACGTCCTGACTTTC. This codes for CASSLGAGSGANVLTF.